What follows are 5 T cell receptor beta chains derived from one specimen sequenced in a study of graft-versus-host responses after intestinal transplantation. Generated by immunoSEQ multiplex PCR, the TCRdb table keeps only in-frame clones and is missing some. The data show fewer than 95,000 clones, around 93% seen once. Their specific antigens are unknown. The material was unstimulated CD8+ T cells sorted from spleen or lymph node cells, obtained before intestinal transplant. These receptors were obtained from a human donor who received an intestinal transplant.

The gene calls are TRBV5-1 and TRBJ2-7; perhaps TRBD1 as D (6 bases). This CDR3 is built from 15 residues. Trimming took off 0 bases at V and 0 bases at J, with 10 bases between the two ends. Germline lookup yields CDR1 SGHRS and CDR2 YFSETQ. The CDR3 sequence: CASSLVVGASYEQYF. Here the CDR3 DNA reads TGCGCCAGCAGCTTGGTTGTGGGGGCCTCCTACGAGCAGTACTTC.

The chain recombines TRBV28 with TRBJ2-7; maybe TRBD1 (5 bases). The CDR3 is 14 amino acids. V shed 5 bases and J shed 3 bases, with 14 bases lying between them. Germline CDR1 is MDHEN and CDR2 is SYDVKM. CDR3 sequence: CASSPTDTSYEQYF. CDR3 DNA: TGTGCCAGCAGTCCAACGGACACCAGCTACGAGCAGTACTTC. Supplemented by reference TRBV28 and TRBJ2-7, the full variable domain reads DVKVTQSSRYLVKRTGEKVFLECVQDMDHENMFWYRQDPGLGLRLIYFSYDVKMKEKGDIPEGYSVSREKKERFSLILESASTNQTSMYLCASSPTDTSYEQYFGPGTRLTVT.

CDR3 protein: CASSLDRAWEQYF. CDR3 nucleotide sequence: TGTGCCAGCAGCTTAGACAGGGCTTGGGAGCAGTACTTC. The chain recombines TRBV11-2 with TRBJ2-7, with D perhaps matching TRBD1 (5 bases). From germline, CDR1 is SGHAT and CDR2 FQNNGV. The CDR3 extends over 13 amino acids. V lost 0 bases, J lost 7 bases, and 10 bases lay in between. Filled out from reference TRBV11-2 and TRBJ2-7, the complete variable domain reads EAGVAQSPRYKIIEKRQSVAFWCNPISGHATLYWYQQILGQGPKLLIQFQNNGVVDDSQLPKDRFSAERLKGVDSTLKIQPAKLEDSAVYLCASSLDRAWEQYFGPGTRLTVT.

The chain employs TRBV6-4 and TRBJ2-1, with 11 bases matching TRBD2. Germline values: CDR1 MRHNA, CDR2 SNTAGT. This CDR3 comprises 15 residues. V dropped 6 bases and J dropped 5; count of bases not matched to a gene: 6. The CDR3 DNA reads as TGTGCCAGCAGCCCAGGGACTAGCGGCCACAATGAGCAGTTCTTC. Its translation is CASSPGTSGHNEQFF.

The V and J genes are TRBV10-1 and TRBJ2-7; D perhaps matches TRBD2 (6 bases). The CDR3 covers 15 residues. The V gene lost 4 bases and the J gene lost 3 bases, with 16 bases spanning the gap. Germline CDR1 WNHNN, CDR2 SYGVQD (reference sequence). Here the CDR3 DNA reads TGCGCCAGCAGTGGTTTTACGGGAGACGTCTACGAGCAGTACTTC. Amino acids: CASSGFTGDVYEQYF.